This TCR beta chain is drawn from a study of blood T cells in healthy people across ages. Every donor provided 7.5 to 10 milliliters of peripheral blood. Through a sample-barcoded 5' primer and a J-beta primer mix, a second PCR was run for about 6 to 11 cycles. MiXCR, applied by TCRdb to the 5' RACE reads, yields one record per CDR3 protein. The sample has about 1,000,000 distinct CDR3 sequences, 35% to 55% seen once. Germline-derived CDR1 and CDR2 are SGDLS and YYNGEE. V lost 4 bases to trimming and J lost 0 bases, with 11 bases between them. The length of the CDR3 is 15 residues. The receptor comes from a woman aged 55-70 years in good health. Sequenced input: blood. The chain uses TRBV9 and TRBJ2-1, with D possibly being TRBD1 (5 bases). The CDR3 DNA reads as TGTGCCAGCAGCTCCGAAGGGGCCTCCTACAATGAGCAGTTCTTC. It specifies CASSSEGASYNEQFF.